The 30 T cell receptor beta chains in this list originate from one sample, sequenced in a study of blood T cell repertoires in COVID-19. This table comes from immunoSEQ multiplex PCR, and its TCRdb copy is limited to in-frame clones, with some not included. The sample lists hundreds of thousands of clones, nearly 90% occurring once. Sample: peripheral blood. These receptors were collected from a woman aged 25 to 39 with COVID-19, enrolled during active disease.

There are a few counts of this clone. V and J are TRBV9 and TRBJ2-6; 7 nucleotides align to TRBD1. The length of the CDR3 is 17 residues. Trimming removed 4 bases from V and 0 bases from J; junction bases left unmatched: 7. Germline CDR1 is SGDLS and CDR2 is YYNGEE. CDR3 residues: CASSPGTDRSGANVLTF. The CDR3 bases are TGTGCCAGCAGCCCCGGGACAGATCGCTCTGGGGCCAACGTCCTGACTTTC. Based on the CDR3 plus reference TRBV9 and TRBJ2-6, the full variable domain is DSGVTQTPKHLITATGQRVTLRCSPRSGDLSVYWYQQSLDQGLQFLIQYYNGEERAKGNILERFSAQQFPDLHSELNLSSLELGDSALYFCASSPGTDRSGANVLTFGAGSRLTVL.

The chain carries TRBV7-9 and TRBJ1-1; D is unclear. Germline V gene data show CDR1 as SEHNR and CDR2 as FQNEAQ (reference sequence). The CDR3 loop spans 16 amino acids. Trimming shortened V by 4 bases and J by 1 base, and 16 bases separated the two germline ends. The CDR3 protein is CASSSTDTIGNTEAFF. CDR3 sequence (DNA): TGTGCCAGCAGCTCCACAGACACCATAGGGAACACTGAAGCTTTCTTT.

The J gene is TRBJ2-3, the V gene TRBV29-1, with TRBD2 matching 8 bases. V lost 3 bases, J lost 2 bases, and 7 bases stayed unmatched. The CDR3 is made up of 15 amino acids. Germline V gene lookup returns CDR1 SQVTM and CDR2 ANQGSEA. This CDR3 is CSVDLRGVTTDTQYF. CDR3 sequence (DNA): TGCAGCGTTGACTTGCGGGGGGTTACCACAGATACGCAGTATTTT.

V is TRBV5-1 and J is TRBJ1-4; TRBD1 agrees at 7 bases. CDR3 length equals 14 residues. Losses at the gene ends were 4 bases for V and 10 bases for J; bases not matched to a gene: 10. CDR1 is SGHRS, CDR2 YFSETQ, per germline. The CDR3 coding sequence is TGCGCCAGCAGCAACCCAGACAGGGACGGAAAACTGTTTTTT. Its translation: CASSNPDRDGKLFF.

V is TRBV19 and J is TRBJ1-6; 9 bases are shared with TRBD1. V lost 3 bases, J lost 6 bases, and 12 bases stayed unmatched. The CDR3 runs 18 residues. Germline CDR1 and CDR2: LNHDA and SQIVND (reference sequence). CDR3 nucleotide sequence: TGTGCCAGTAGTATCGATACAGGGGGCTTGGAGGGTAATTCACCCCTCCACTTT. Residues: CASSIDTGGLEGNSPLHF. The full variable domain, in which reference TRBV19 and TRBJ1-6 provide the parts outside the CDR3, is DGGITQSPKYLFRKEGQNVTLSCEQNLNHDAMYWYRQDPGQGLRLIYYSQIVNDFQKGDIAEGYSVSREKKESFPLTVTSAQKNPTAFYLCASSIDTGGLEGNSPLHFGNGTRLTVT.

V usage is TRBV3-1 (or the pseudogene TRBV3-2) and J usage is TRBJ2-1, with 8 bases identical to TRBD1. Trimming took 1 base from V and 9 from J; bases not matched to a gene: 14. The length of the CDR3 is 17 residues. CDR1 and CDR2 (germline): LGHDT, YNNKEL (reference sequence). CDR3 DNA sequence: TGTGCCAGCAGCCAAGGAGGAGTGACAGGGGTGGTAAGTGAGCAGTTCTTC. Protein product: CASSQGGVTGVVSEQFF.

The chain employs TRBV9 and TRBJ1-1; D might be TRBD1 (5 bases). Germline CDR1 SGDLS, CDR2 YYNGEE. There are 14 residues in the CDR3. V was clipped by 7 bases and J by 4 bases, with 17 bases between them. The CDR3 nucleotides read TGTGCCAGCTCCCGCCAGGGCTACGGCACTGAAGCTTTCTTT. It translates to CASSRQGYGTEAFF.

This chain connects TRBV9 to TRBJ1-6; D might be TRBD1 (5 bases). V lost 0 bases and J lost 10, with 14 bases in between. Per germline, CDR1 SGDLS and CDR2 YYNGEE. CDR3 size: 15 residues. The CDR3, as DNA: TGTGCCAGCAGCGTAGCAACAGGCCCTAGGTCACCCCTCCACTTT. Amino acid sequence: CASSVATGPRSPLHF.

The chain uses TRBV24-1 and TRBJ2-1, with TRBD2 identical over 10 bases. The trim removed 7 bases at V and 4 bases at J, leaving 6 bases unmatched. This CDR3 contains 15 residues. Looked up from germline, CDR1 is KGHDR and CDR2 is SFDVKD. CDR3 DNA sequence: TGTGCCACCAGAAAGAGCGGGGGGGCGTACAATGAGCAGTTCTTC. Translating gives CATRKSGGAYNEQFF.

The gene calls are TRBV7-3 and TRBJ2-2; a possible D gene is TRBD1 (6 bases). From germline, CDR1 is SGHTA and CDR2 FQGTGA. The CDR3 contains 15 residues. Trimming cost V 3 bases and J 5 bases, with 13 bases left between them. The CDR3 nucleotides are TGTGCCAGCAGCTTCAATACAGGGCCGACCGGGGAGCTGTTTTTT. Translating it yields CASSFNTGPTGELFF.

This chain links TRBV2 with TRBJ1-5; 8 nucleotides match TRBD1. V lost 4 bases and J lost 8; bases outside the gene matches: 7. CDR3 length: 14 residues. Germline assignment: CDR1 SNHLY and CDR2 FYNNEI. DNA of the CDR3: TGTGCCAGCAGTGTGCGACAGGGGAACAAGCCCCAGCATTTT. Its translation: CASSVRQGNKPQHF.

The chain has TRBV10-1 and TRBJ1-2; D gene unclear. Germline CDR1 reads WNHNN; CDR2 reads SYGVQD (reference sequence). V lost 3 bases and J lost 2, with 10 bases in between. The CDR3 spans 14 residues. Here the CDR3 DNA reads TGCGCCAGCAGTGACCATGAGGGCAACTATGGCTACACCTTC. Protein product: CASSDHEGNYGYTF.

Turning to this clone: Other nucleotide sequences from this sample produce the same CDR3. The chain couples TRBV7-9 to TRBJ2-1, with a weak D call TRBD1 (6 bases). The V gene lost 2 bases and the J gene lost 0 bases, with 8 bases spanning the gap. This CDR3 has 15 amino acids. Per germline, CDR1 SEHNR and CDR2 FQNEAQ (reference sequence). CDR3 residues: CASSLTGSSYNEQFF. In nucleotides, the CDR3 is TGTGCCAGCAGCTTAACAGGGAGCTCCTACAATGAGCAGTTCTTC.

The V call is TRBV7-2, the J call TRBJ2-3, with D possibly matching TRBD1 (5 bases). Per the germline V gene, CDR1 is SGHTA and CDR2 is FQGNSA. The ends were cut back, 5 bases at V and 0 bases at J, with 18 bases in the middle. The CDR3 is made up of 17 amino acids. The DNA for the CDR3 is TGTGCCAGCAGCATATTCCGCCAGGGCCGAAGCACAGATACGCAGTATTTT. This codes for CASSIFRQGRSTDTQYF.

The chain couples TRBV21-1 to TRBJ2-3; no check of the table's D call, TRBD1, against the DNA was made. TRBV21-1 is reported as a pseudogene. The length of the CDR3 is 18 residues. The DNA for the CDR3 is TGTGCCAGCAGCAAACCCCCCTCGTCGGACAGAAACACAGATACGCAGTATTTT. It yields the protein CASSKPPSSDRNTDTQYF.

The chain has TRBV2 and TRBJ1-4; no clear D gene. Between the trimmed V and J ends, which lost 5 bases and 7 bases, there was a span of 5 bases. Germline CDR1 is SNHLY and CDR2 is FYNNEI. This CDR3 has 11 residues. CDR3 sequence reads: CASSRGEKLFF. CDR3 coding DNA: TGTGCCAGCAGTAGAGGTGAAAAACTGTTTTTT.

This chain joins TRBV6-2 or TRBV6-3 and TRBJ2-5, with TRBD2 matching 7 bases. V shed 6 bases, J shed 1 base, and the junction held 11 bases outside the gene matches. CDR1 is MNHEY and CDR2 is SVGEGT in the germline V gene. This CDR3 has 16 amino acids. The CDR3 sequence: CASSPGRNLGQETQYF. CDR3 nucleotides: TGTGCCAGCAGCCCCGGGAGGAACCTGGGCCAAGAGACCCAGTACTTC.

The chain employs TRBV30 and TRBJ1-6, with D unclear. V lost 0 bases and J lost 13, with 10 bases in between. Germline V gene lookup returns CDR1 GTSNPN and CDR2 SVGIG (reference sequence). The CDR3 has 12 residues. In nucleotides, the CDR3 is TGTGCCTGGAGTGTATCCCCTGCGCCCCTCCACTTT. Its translation: CAWSVSPAPLHF. Together with reference TRBV30 and TRBJ1-6, the CDR3 gives the full variable domain: SQTIHQWPATLVQPVGSPLSLECTVEGTSNPNLYWYRQAAGRGLQLLFYSVGIGQISSEVPQNLSASRPQDRQFILSSKKLLLSDSGFYLCAWSVSPAPLHFGNGTRLTVT.

The chain is built from TRBV20-1 and TRBJ1-1; D unclear. V lost 5 bases to trimming and J lost 6 bases, with 10 bases between them. The CDR3 extends over 11 amino acids. Germline V gives CDR1 DFQATT, CDR2 SNEGSKA (reference sequence). CDR3 coding DNA: TGCAGTGCTGGCTTTGGTCCTGAAGCTTTCTTT. The encoded protein is CSAGFGPEAFF.

The CDR3 DNA reads TGTGCCAGTAGTCCCAACGGACAAGAAGCTTTCTTT. This encodes CASSPNGQEAFF. This chain links TRBV19 with TRBJ1-1, with D maybe TRBD1 (5 bases). The V end lost 5 bases, the J end lost 8 bases, and 12 bases lay between the germline ends. Germline V CDR1 and CDR2: LNHDA, SQIVND (reference sequence). This CDR3 is built from 12 residues.

The table lists this clone with a count of one. The chain uses TRBV7-2 and TRBJ2-5, with TRBD2 matching 10 bases. Looked up from germline, CDR1 is SGHTA and CDR2 is FQGNSA. The CDR3 covers 14 residues. V was clipped by 4 bases and J by 5 bases; unmatched bases: 4. CDR3 sequence (DNA): TGTGCCAGCAGCTCTAGCGGGGGCATGGAGACCCAGTACTTC. Encoded protein: CASSSSGGMETQYF.

This clone is a singleton in its sample. This chain joins TRBV19 and TRBJ1-5; D is unresolved. Germline V CDR1 and CDR2: LNHDA, SQIVND (reference sequence). This CDR3 region has 12 residues. V shed 3 bases and J shed 8 bases, with 8 bases lying between them. This CDR3 is CASSISDKPQHF. CDR3 DNA sequence: TGTGCCAGTAGTATTTCTGACAAGCCCCAGCATTTT.

The chain joins TRBV18 to TRBJ2-5; 7 positions match TRBD2. The CDR3 sequence is 14 residues long. The V gene's germline CDR1 is KGHSH and CDR2 LQKENI. The V gene end was trimmed by 4 bases and the J gene end by 4 bases; junction bases not matched to a gene: 6. CDR3 nucleotide sequence: TGTGCCAGCTCACGTTTGTCTAGCGGAGAGACCCAGTACTTC. Protein sequence: CASSRLSSGETQYF.

This clone occurred once. V is TRBV7-9 and J is TRBJ1-1; 7 positions match TRBD1. This CDR3 has 13 residues. The junction had 5 bases not matched to a gene; V was cut back by 6 bases and J by 4 bases. Per germline, CDR1 SEHNR and CDR2 FQNEAQ (reference sequence). CDR3 nucleotide sequence: TGTGCCAGCAGTAGACAGGGCGGCACTGAAGCTTTCTTT. This gives the protein CASSRQGGTEAFF.

The chain employs TRBV6-5 and TRBJ1-2, with D possibly TRBD1 on 5 matching bases. This CDR3 contains 13 residues. CDR1 MNHEY and CDR2 SVGAGI come from the germline V gene. V was trimmed by 6 bases and J by 5 bases, leaving 13 bases between them. CDR3 sequence reads: CASRVDSGYGYTF. The CDR3 nucleotides read TGTGCCAGCAGGGTAGACAGTGGGTATGGCTACACCTTC.

This chain joins TRBV3-1 (or the pseudogene TRBV3-2) and TRBJ1-6; a possible D gene is TRBD1 (6 bases). CDR3 length: 16 residues. Trimming stripped 3 bases from V and 8 bases from J, with 17 bases between. Germline V gene lookup returns CDR1 LGHDT and CDR2 YNNKEL (reference sequence). As DNA, the CDR3 is TGTGCCAGCAGCCACCCGGGGGGCAGGGGTGATTCACCCCTCCACTTT. The encoded protein is CASSHPGGRGDSPLHF.

The chain carries TRBV2 and TRBJ1-1, with a tentative D call TRBD1 (5 bases). CDR1 is SNHLY, CDR2 FYNNEI, per germline. Trimming pared 5 bases from V and 0 bases from J, leaving 13 bases between. The CDR3 consists of 15 residues. DNA of the CDR3: TGTGCCAGCAGTCTGGACACCCCGGTGAACACTGAAGCTTTCTTT. This sequence encodes CASSLDTPVNTEAFF.

The chain uses TRBV30 and TRBJ1-3, with D perhaps TRBD1 (6 bases). This CDR3 region has 14 residues. Germline loops: CDR1 GTSNPN, CDR2 SVGIG (reference sequence). With 5 bases removed from V and 5 bases from J, the gap between germline ends came to 16 bases. CDR3 sequence: CAWGKGVLRNTIYF. The CDR3 nucleotides are TGTGCCTGGGGGAAGGGGGTACTCCGAAACACCATATATTTT. Combining the CDR3 with reference TRBV30 and TRBJ1-3 gives the whole variable domain SQTIHQWPATLVQPVGSPLSLECTVEGTSNPNLYWYRQAAGRGLQLLFYSVGIGQISSEVPQNLSASRPQDRQFILSSKKLLLSDSGFYLCAWGKGVLRNTIYFGEGSWLTVV.

This chain connects TRBV5-1 to TRBJ2-5; the D is unclear. The CDR3 length is 12 residues. Germline V gives CDR1 SGHRS, CDR2 YFSETQ. V lost 0 bases and J 5 bases, leaving 5 bases between the germline ends. This chain's CDR3 is CASSLVRETQYF. CDR3 nucleotides: TGCGCCAGCAGCTTGGTGAGGGAGACCCAGTACTTC. Based on the CDR3 plus reference TRBV5-1 and TRBJ2-5, the full variable domain is KAGVTQTPRYLIKTRGQQVTLSCSPISGHRSVSWYQQTPGQGLQFLFEYFSETQRNKGNFPGRFSGRQFSNSRSEMNVSTLELGDSALYLCASSLVRETQYFGPGTRLLVL.

The chain's CDR3 is CASSHGTGQETQYF. CDR3 in DNA: TGTGCCAGCAGCCACGGGACAGGCCAAGAGACCCAGTACTTC. This rearrangement joins TRBV7-2 to TRBJ2-5, with TRBD1 identical over 8 bases. The CDR3 is made up of 14 amino acids. Germline V gene data show CDR1 as SGHTA and CDR2 as FQGNSA. V was clipped by 5 bases and J by 1 base; unmatched bases: 3.